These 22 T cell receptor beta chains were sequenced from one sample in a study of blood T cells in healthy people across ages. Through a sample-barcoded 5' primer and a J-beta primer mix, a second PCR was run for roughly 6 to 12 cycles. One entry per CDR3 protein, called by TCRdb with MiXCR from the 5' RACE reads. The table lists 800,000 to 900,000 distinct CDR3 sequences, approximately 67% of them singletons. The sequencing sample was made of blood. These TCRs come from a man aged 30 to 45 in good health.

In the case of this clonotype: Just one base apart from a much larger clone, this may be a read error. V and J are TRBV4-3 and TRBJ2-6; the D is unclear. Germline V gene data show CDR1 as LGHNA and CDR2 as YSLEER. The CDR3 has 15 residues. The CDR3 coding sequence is TGCGCCAGCGGCCAGGATTCCTCTGGGACCAACGTCCTGACTTTC. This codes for CASGQDSSGTNVLTF.

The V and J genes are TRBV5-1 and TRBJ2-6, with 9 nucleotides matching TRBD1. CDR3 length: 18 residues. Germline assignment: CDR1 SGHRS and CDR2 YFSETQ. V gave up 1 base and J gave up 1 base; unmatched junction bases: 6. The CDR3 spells CASSLLDRGTSGANVLTF. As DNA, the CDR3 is TGCGCCAGCAGCTTGTTAGACAGGGGGACTTCTGGGGCCAACGTCCTGACTTTC.

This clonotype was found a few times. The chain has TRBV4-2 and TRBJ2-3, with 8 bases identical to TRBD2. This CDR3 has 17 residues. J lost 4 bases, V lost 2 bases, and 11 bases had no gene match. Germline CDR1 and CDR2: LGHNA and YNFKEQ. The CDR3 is CASSQPRSGVISDTQYF. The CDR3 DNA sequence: TGTGCCAGCAGCCAACCCCGTAGCGGGGTGATCTCAGATACGCAGTATTTT.

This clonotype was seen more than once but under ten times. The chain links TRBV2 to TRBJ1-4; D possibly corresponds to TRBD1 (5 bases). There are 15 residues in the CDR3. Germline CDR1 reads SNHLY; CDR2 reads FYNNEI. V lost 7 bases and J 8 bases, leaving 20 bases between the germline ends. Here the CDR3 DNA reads TGTGCCAGCACCAACCAGGGCCAGGGCGGGGAAAAACTGTTTTTT. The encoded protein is CASTNQGQGGEKLFF.

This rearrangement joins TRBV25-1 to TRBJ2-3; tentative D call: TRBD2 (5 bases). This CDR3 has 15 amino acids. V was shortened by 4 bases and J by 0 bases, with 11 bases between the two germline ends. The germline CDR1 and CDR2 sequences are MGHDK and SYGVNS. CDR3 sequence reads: CASSGPSLSTDTQYF. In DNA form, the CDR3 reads TGTGCCAGCAGTGGCCCTAGCCTCAGCACAGATACGCAGTATTTT.

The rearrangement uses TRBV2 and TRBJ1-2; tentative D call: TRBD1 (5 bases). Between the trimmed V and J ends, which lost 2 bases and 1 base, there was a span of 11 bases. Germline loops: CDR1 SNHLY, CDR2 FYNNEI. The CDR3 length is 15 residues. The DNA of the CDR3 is TGTGCCAGCAGTGAACGGAGGGGCGTTAACTATGGCTACACCTTC. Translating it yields CASSERRGVNYGYTF.

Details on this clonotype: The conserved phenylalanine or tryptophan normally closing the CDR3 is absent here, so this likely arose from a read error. The CDR3 region is CSAKWETQYL. CDR3 nucleotides: TGCAGTGCTAAGTGGGAGACCCAGTACTTA. The chain employs TRBV20-1 and TRBJ2-5; D unclear. The germline gives CDR1 DFQATT, CDR2 SNEGSKA (reference sequence). Trimming took off 4 bases at V and 5 bases at J, with 5 bases between the two ends. The CDR3 has 10 amino acids.

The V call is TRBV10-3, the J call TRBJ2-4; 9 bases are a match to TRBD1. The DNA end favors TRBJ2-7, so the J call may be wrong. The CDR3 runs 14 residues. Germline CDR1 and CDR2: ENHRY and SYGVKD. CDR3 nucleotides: TGTGCCATCAGGAGACAGGGGGAAAGCTACGAGCAGTACTTC. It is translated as CAIRRQGESYEQYF.

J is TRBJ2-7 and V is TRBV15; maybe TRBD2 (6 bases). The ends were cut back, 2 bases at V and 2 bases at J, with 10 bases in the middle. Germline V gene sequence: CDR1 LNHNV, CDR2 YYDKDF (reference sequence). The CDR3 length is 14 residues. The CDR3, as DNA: TGTGCCACCAGCAGATCGGCGGGAACCTACGAGCAGTACTTC. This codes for CATSRSAGTYEQYF.

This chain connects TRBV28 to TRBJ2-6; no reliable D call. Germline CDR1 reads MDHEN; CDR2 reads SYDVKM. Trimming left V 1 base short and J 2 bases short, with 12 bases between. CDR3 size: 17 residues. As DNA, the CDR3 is TGTGCCAGCAGTTTATTTGGGGTAGTAACTGGGGCCAACGTCCTGACTTTC. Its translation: CASSLFGVVTGANVLTF.

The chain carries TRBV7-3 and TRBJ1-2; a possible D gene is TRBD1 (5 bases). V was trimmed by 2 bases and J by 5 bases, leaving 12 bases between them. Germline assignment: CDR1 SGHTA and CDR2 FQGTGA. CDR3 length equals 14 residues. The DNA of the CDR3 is TGTGCCAGCAGCTTAGCAGGGCACGGTTATGGCTACACCTTC. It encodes CASSLAGHGYGYTF. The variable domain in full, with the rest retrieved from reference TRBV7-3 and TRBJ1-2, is GAGVSQTPSNKVTEKGKYVELRCDPISGHTALYWYRQSLGQGPEFLIYFQGTGAADDSGLPNDRFFAVRPEGSVSTLKIQRTERGDSAVYLCASSLAGHGYGYTFGSGTRLTVV.

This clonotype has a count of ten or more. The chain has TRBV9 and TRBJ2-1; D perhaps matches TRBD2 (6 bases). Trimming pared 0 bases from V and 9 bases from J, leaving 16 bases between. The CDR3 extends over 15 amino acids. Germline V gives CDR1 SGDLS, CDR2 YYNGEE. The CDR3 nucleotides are TGTGCCAGCAGCGTAGCTACCAGACTAGTCACTGAGCAGTTCTTC. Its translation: CASSVATRLVTEQFF. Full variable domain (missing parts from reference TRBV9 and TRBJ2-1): DSGVTQTPKHLITATGQRVTLRCSPRSGDLSVYWYQQSLDQGLQFLIQYYNGEERAKGNILERFSAQQFPDLHSELNLSSLELGDSALYFCASSVATRLVTEQFFGPGTRLTVL.

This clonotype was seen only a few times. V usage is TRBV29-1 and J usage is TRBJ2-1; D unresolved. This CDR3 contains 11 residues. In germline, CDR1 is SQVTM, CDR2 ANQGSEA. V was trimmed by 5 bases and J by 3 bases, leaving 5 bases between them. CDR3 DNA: TGCAGCGTTCGCGTCTACAATGAGCAGTTCTTC. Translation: CSVRVYNEQFF.

The CDR3 spells CAISDPGQLKYF. CDR3 in DNA: TGTGCCATCAGTGACCCGGGACAACTGAAGTACTTC. This chain uses TRBV10-3 with TRBJ2-4; maybe TRBD1 (6 bases). Germline loops: CDR1 ENHRY, CDR2 SYGVKD. The CDR3 contains 12 residues. V was cut by 3 bases and J by 14 bases, with 14 bases left in between.

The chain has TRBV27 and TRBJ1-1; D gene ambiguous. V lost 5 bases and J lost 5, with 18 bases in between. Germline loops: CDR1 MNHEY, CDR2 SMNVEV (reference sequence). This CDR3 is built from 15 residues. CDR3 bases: TGTGCCAGCAGTCTCCAGGTCCTACAACGGACTGAAGCTTTCTTT. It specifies CASSLQVLQRTEAFF.

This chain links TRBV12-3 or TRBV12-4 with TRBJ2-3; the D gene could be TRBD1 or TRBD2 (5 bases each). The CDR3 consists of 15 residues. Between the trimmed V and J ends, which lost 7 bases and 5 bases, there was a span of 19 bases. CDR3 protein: CASNWGSEGKDTQYF. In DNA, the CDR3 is TGTGCCAGCAACTGGGGTAGCGAGGGGAAAGATACGCAGTATTTT.

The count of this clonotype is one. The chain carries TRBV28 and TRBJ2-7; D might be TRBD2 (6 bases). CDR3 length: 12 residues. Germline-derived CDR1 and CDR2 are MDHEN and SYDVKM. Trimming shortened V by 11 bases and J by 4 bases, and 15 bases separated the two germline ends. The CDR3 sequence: CAHGAGRYEQYF. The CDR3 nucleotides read TGTGCCCATGGGGCAGGGAGGTACGAGCAGTACTTC.

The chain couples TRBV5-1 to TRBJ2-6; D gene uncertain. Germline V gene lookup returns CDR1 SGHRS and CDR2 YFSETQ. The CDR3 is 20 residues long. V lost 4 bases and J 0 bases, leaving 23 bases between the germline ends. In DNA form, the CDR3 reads TGCGCCAGCAGCCCTCCCCCGGGCAGCCCAGAATTCTCTGGGGCCAACGTCCTGACTTTC. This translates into CASSPPPGSPEFSGANVLTF.

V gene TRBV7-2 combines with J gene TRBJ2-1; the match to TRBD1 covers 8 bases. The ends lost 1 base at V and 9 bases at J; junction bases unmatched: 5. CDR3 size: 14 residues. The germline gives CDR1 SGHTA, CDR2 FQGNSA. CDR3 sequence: CASSLGTGRREQFF. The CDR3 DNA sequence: TGTGCCAGCAGCTTAGGGACAGGGAGGCGTGAGCAGTTCTTC.

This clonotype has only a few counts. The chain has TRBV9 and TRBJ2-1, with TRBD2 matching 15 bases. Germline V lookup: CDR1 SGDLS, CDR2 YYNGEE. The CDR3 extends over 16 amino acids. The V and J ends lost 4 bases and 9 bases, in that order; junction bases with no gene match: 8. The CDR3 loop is CASSFRTSGGAPEQFF. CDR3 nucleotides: TGTGCCAGCAGCTTTCGGACTAGCGGGGGGGCCCCTGAGCAGTTCTTC.

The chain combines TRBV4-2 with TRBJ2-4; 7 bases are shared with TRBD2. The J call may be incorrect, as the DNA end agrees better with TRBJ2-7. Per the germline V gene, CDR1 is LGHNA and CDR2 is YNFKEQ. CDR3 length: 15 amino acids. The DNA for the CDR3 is TGTGCCAGCAGCCAAAACTACGGACTAGCCTACGAGCAGTACTTC. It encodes CASSQNYGLAYEQYF.

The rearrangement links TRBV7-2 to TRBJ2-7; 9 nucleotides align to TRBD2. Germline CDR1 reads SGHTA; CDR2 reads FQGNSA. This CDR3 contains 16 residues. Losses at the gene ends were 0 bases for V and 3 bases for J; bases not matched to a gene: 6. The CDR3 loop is CASSLALTSGYYEQYF. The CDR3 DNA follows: TGTGCCAGCAGCTTAGCGCTCACTAGCGGGTACTACGAGCAGTACTTC.